This T cell receptor (beta chain) is drawn from a study of Graves' ophthalmopathy and Graves' hyperthyroidism. The CDR3 runs to 13 residues. From germline, CDR1 is SQVTM and CDR2 ANQGSEA. Note on this clonotype: Because it lacks the conserved phenylalanine or tryptophan at the end, this CDR3 is likely a read error.

The authors amplified TCR beta CDR3 regions from RNA transcripts. First-round RT-PCR with HTBI primers preceded a second-round multiplex PCR. In TCRdb, the multiplex PCR reads were re-called with MiXCR into one record per CDR3 protein. The sample contains 650,000 to 900,000 distinct CDR3 sequences, around 40% of which appear only once. Input material: peripheral blood. The TCR sequence derives from an adult man with Graves' ophthalmopathy. This chain uses TRBV29-1 with TRBJ1-5, with TRBD1 identical over 7 bases. Here the CDR3 reads CSPWTGYNQPQHL. The CDR3 DNA reads as TGCAGTCCGTGGACAGGATACAATCAGCCCCAGCATCTT.